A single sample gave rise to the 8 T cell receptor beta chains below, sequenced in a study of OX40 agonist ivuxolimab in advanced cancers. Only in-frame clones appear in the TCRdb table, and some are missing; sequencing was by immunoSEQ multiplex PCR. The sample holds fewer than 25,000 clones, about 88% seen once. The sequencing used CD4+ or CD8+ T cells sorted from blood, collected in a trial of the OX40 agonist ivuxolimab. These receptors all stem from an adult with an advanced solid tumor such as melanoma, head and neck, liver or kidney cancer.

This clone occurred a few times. The CDR3 here is CSVESGSVNTEAFF. The CDR3 DNA is TGCAGCGTTGAATCGGGCAGTGTGAACACTGAAGCTTTCTTT. The chain is built from TRBV29-1 and TRBJ1-1, with D hard to call. V lost 2 bases and J lost 0, with 10 bases in between. The CDR3 is 14 amino acids. Germline V gene lookup returns CDR1 SQVTM and CDR2 ANQGSEA.

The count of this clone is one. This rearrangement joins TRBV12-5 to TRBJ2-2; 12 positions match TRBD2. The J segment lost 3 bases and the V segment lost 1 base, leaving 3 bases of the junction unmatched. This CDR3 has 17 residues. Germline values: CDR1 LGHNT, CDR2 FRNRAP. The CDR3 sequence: CASGLGLAGGYTGELFF. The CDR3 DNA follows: TGTGCTAGTGGTTTGGGTCTAGCGGGAGGGTACACCGGGGAGCTGTTTTTT.

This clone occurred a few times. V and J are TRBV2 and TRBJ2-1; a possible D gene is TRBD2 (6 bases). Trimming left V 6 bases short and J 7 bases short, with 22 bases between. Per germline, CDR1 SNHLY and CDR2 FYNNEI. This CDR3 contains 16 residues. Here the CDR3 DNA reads TGTGCCAGCAGCGGACTATGGGCTTCGGGGTTTAATGAGCAGTTCTTC. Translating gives CASSGLWASGFNEQFF.

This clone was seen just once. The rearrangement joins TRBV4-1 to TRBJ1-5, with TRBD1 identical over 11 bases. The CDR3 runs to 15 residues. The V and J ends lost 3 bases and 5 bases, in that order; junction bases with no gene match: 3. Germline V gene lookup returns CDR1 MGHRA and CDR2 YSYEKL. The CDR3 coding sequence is TGCGCCAGCAGCCAGGACAGGGGGCTCTATCAGCCCCAGCATTTT. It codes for CASSQDRGLYQPQHF.

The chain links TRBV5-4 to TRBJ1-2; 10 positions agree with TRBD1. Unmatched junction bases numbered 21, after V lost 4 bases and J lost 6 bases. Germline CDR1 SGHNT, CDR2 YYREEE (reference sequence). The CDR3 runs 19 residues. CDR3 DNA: TGTGCCAGCAGCCGTGACCGGGACAGGGGTACTCGTTATGACCATGGCTACACCTTC. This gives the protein CASSRDRDRGTRYDHGYTF.

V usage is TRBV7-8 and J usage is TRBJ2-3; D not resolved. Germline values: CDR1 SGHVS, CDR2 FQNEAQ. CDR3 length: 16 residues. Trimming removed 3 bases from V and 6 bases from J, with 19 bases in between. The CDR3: CASSFMSRIVPDTQYF. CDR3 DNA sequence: TGTGCCAGCAGCTTTATGAGCCGGATCGTCCCCGATACGCAGTATTTT.

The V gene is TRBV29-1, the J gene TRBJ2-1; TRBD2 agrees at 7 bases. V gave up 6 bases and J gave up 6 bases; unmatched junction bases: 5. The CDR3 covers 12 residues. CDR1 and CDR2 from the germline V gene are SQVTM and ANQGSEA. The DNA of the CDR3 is TGCAGCGTCCCAGCGGGACTCAATGAGCAGTTCTTC. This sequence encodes CSVPAGLNEQFF.

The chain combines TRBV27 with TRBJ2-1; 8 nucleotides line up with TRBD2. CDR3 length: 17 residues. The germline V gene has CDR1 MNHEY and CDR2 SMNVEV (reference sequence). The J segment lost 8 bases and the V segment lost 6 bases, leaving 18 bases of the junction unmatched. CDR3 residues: CASSFLFGTRPLDEQFF. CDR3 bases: TGTGCCAGCAGCTTCCTATTCGGGACTAGACCCTTGGATGAGCAGTTCTTC.